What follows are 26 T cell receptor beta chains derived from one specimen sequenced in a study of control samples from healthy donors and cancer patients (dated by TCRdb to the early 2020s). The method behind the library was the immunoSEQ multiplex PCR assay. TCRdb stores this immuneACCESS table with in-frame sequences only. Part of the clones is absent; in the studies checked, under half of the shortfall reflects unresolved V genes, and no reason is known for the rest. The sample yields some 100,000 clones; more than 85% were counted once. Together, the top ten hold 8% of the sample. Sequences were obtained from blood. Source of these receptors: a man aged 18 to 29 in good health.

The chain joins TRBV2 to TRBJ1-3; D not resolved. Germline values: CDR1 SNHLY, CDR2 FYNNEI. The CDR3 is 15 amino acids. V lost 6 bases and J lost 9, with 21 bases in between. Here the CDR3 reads CASRGRTNPEGTIYF. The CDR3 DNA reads TGTGCCAGCAGAGGTAGGACCAACCCTGAGGGCACCATATATTTT. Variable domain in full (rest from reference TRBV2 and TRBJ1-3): EPEVTQTPSHQVTQMGQEVILRCVPISNHLYFYWYRQILGQKVEFLVSFYNNEISEKSEIFDDQFSVERPDGSNFTLKIRSTKLEDSAMYFCASRGRTNPEGTIYFGEGSWLTVV.

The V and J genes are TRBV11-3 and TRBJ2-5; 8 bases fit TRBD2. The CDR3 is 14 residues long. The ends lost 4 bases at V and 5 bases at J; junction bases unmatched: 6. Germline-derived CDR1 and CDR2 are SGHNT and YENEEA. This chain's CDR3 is CASSSGTRGETQYF. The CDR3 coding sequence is TGTGCCAGCAGCTCCGGGACTAGGGGCGAGACCCAGTACTTC.

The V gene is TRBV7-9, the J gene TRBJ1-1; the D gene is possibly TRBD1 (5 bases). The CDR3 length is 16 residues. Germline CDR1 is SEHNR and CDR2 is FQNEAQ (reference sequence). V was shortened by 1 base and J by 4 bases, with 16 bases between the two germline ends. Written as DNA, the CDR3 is TGTGCCAGCAGCTTAGGGCAAGCGGGGCCGGGCACTGAAGCTTTCTTT. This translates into CASSLGQAGPGTEAFF.

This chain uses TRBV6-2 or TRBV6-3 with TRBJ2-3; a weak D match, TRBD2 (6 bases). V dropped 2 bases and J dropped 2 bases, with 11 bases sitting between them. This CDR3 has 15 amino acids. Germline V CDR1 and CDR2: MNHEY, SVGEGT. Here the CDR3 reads CASSYIVAVTDTQYF. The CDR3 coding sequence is TGTGCCAGCAGTTACATAGTAGCGGTCACAGATACGCAGTATTTT.

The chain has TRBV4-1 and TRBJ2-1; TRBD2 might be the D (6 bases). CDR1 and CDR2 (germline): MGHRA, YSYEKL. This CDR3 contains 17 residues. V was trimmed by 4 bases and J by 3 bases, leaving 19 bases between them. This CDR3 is CASSPELAHYRYNEQFF. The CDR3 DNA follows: TGCGCCAGCAGCCCCGAACTAGCCCATTACCGCTACAATGAGCAGTTCTTC.

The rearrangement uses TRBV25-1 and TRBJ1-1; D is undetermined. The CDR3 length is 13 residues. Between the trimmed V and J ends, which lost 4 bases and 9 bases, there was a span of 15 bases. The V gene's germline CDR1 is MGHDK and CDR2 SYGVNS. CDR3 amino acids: CASSGLGEWKAFF. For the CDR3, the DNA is TGTGCCAGCAGTGGATTGGGCGAGTGGAAAGCTTTCTTT. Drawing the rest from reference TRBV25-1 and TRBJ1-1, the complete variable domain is EADIYQTPRYLVIGTGKKITLECSQTMGHDKMYWYQQDPGMELHLIHYSYGVNSTEKGDLSSESTVSRIRTEHFPLTLESARPSHTSQYLCASSGLGEWKAFFGQGTRLTVV.

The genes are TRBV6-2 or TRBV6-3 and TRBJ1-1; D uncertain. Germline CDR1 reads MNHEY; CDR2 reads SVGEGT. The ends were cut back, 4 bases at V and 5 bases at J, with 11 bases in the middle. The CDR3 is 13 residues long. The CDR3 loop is CASSFRRLTEAFF. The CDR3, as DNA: TGTGCCAGCAGTTTTCGCAGACTAACTGAAGCTTTCTTT.

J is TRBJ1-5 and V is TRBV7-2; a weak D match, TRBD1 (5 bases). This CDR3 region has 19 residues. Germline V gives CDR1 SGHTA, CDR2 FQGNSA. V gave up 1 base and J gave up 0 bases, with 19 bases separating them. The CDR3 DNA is TGTGCCAGCAGCTTAGTAGGGACCCTCATCAGGGCTAGCAATCAGCCCCAGCATTTT. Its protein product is CASSLVGTLIRASNQPQHF.

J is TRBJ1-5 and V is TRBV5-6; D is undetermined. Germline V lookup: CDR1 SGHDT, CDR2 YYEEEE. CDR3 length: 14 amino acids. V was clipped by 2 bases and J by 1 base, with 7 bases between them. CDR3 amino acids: CASSFYSSNQPQHF. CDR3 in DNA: TGTGCCAGCAGCTTTTACAGCAGCAATCAGCCCCAGCATTTT.

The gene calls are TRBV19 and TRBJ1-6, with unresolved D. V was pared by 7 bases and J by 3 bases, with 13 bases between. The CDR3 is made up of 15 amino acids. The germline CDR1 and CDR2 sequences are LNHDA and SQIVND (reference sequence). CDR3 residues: CASNEGSGYNSPLHF. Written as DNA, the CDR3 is TGTGCCAGTAATGAGGGATCGGGCTATAATTCACCCCTCCACTTT.

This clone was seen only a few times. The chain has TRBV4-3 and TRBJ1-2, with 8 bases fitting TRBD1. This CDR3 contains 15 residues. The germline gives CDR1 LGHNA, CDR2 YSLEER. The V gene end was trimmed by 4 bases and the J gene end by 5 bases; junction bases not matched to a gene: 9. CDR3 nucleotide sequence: TGCGCCAGCAGCCTACAGACAGGGGATTATTATGGCTACACCTTC. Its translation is CASSLQTGDYYGYTF.

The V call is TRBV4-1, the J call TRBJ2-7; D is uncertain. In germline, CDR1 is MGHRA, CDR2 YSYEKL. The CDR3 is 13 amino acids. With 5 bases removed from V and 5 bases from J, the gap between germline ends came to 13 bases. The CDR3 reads CASSTIGANEQYF. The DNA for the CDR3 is TGCGCCAGCAGCACCATCGGAGCGAACGAGCAGTACTTC.

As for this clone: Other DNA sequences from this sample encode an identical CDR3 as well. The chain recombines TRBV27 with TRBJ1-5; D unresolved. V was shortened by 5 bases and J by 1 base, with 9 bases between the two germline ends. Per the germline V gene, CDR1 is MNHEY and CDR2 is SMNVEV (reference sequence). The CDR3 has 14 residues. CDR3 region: CASSLRGSNQPQHF. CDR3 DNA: TGTGCCAGCAGTCTGAGAGGAAGCAATCAGCCCCAGCATTTT.

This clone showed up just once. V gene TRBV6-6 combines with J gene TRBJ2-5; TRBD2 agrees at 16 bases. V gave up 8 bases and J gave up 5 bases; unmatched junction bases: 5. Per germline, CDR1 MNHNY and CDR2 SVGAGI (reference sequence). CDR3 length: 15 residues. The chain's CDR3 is CASSGLAGGRETQYF. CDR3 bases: TGTGCCAGCTCGGGACTAGCGGGAGGGCGCGAGACCCAGTACTTC.

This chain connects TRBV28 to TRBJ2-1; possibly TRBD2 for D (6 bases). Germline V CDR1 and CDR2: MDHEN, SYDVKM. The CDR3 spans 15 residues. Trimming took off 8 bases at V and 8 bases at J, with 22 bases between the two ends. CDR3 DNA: TGTGCCAGCGGAACCAGGAGGGGCGGGAACGATGAGCAGTTCTTC. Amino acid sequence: CASGTRRGGNDEQFF.

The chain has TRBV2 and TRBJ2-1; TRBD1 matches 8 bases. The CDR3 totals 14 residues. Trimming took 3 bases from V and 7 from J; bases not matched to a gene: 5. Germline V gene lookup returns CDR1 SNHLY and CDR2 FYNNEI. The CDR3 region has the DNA TGTGCCAGCAGTGAGGCTCAGGGGGCGAATGAGCAGTTCTTC. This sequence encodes CASSEAQGANEQFF. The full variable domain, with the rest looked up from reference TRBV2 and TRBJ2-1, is EPEVTQTPSHQVTQMGQEVILRCVPISNHLYFYWYRQILGQKVEFLVSFYNNEISEKSEIFDDQFSVERPDGSNFTLKIRSTKLEDSAMYFCASSEAQGANEQFFGPGTRLTVL.

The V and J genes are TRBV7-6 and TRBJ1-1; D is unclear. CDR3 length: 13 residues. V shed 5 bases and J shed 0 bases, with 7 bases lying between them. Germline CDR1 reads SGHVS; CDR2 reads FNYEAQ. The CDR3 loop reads CASSSGLNTEAFF. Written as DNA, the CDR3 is TGTGCCAGCAGCAGCGGTTTGAACACTGAAGCTTTCTTT.

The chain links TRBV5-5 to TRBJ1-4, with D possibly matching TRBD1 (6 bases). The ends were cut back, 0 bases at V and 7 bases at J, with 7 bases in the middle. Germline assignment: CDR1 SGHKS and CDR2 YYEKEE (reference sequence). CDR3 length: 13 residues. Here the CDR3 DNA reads TGTGCCAGCAGCTTGGTGGACAGTGAAAAACTGTTTTTT. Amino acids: CASSLVDSEKLFF.

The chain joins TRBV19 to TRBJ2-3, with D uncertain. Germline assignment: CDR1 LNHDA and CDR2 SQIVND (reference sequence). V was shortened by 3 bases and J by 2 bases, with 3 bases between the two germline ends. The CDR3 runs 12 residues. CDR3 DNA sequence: TGTGCCAGTAGTATCTACACAGATACGCAGTATTTT. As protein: CASSIYTDTQYF.

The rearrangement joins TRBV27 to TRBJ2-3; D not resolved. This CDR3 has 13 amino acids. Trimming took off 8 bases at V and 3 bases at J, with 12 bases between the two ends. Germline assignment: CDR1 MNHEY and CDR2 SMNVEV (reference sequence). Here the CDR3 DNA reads TGTGCCAGCCTGGGGTTGTCGACAGATACGCAGTATTTT. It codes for CASLGLSTDTQYF.

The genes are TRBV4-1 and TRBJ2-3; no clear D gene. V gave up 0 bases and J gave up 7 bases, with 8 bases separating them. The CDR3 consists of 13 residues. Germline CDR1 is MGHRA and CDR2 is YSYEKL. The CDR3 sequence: CASSQDRANTQYF. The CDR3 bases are TGCGCCAGCAGCCAAGATCGGGCCAATACGCAGTATTTT.

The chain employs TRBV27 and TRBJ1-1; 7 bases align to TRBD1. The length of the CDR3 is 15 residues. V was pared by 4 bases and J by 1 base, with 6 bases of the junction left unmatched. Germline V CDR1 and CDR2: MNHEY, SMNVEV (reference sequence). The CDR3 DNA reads TGTGCCAGCAGTTCCAACAGGGGCGAGAACACTGAAGCTTTCTTT. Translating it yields CASSSNRGENTEAFF.

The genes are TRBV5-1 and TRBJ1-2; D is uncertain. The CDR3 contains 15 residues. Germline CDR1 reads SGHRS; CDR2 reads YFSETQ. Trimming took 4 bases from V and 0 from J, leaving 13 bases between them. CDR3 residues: CASSPSGTPNYGYTF. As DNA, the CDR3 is TGCGCCAGCAGCCCGTCCGGAACTCCTAACTATGGCTACACCTTC.

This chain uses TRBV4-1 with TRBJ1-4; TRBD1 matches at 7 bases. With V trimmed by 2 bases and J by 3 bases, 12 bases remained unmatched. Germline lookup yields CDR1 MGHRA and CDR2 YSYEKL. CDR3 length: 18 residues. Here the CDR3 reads CASSQPREGAGANEKLFF. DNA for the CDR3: TGCGCCAGCAGCCAACCCCGGGAGGGGGCGGGGGCTAATGAAAAACTGTTTTTT.

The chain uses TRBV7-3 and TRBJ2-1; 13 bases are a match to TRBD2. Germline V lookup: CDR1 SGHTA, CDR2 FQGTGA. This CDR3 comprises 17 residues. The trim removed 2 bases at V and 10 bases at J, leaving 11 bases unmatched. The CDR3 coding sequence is TGTGCCAGCAGCTTAGACGGACTAGCGGGAGTTGATAGAGAGCAGTTCTTC. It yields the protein CASSLDGLAGVDREQFF.

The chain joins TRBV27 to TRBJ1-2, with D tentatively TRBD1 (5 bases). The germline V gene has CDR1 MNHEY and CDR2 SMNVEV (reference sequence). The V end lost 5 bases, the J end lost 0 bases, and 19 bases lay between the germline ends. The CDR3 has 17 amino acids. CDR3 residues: CASSEGWATGANYGYTF. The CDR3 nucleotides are TGTGCCAGCAGTGAGGGGTGGGCTACCGGCGCTAACTATGGCTACACCTTC.